The text below deals with one T cell receptor (beta chain). In the source study's methods: It was from reference gene primer amplification that nucleated cell counts were estimated. Method: immunoSEQ multiplex PCR; TCRdb's copy keeps in-frame clones and lacks some. V, J and clone size are those of that table, while D and trimming were read from the DNA. The sample shows roughly 350,000 clones, roughly 90% of them seen only once. The data stem from a study of blood T cell repertoires in COVID-19. The CDR3 sequence is 15 residues long. CDR1 and CDR2 (germline): LNHDA, SQIVND (reference sequence). Between the trimmed V and J ends, which lost 9 bases and 6 bases, there was a span of 23 bases.

Sequenced material: peripheral blood. J is TRBJ1-2 and V is TRBV19; D perhaps matches TRBD1 (5 bases). The TCR sequence derives from a woman in her 70s with COVID-19, enrolled during active disease. CDR3 in DNA: TGTGCCAGCCGGTCGGGGGAGGGCCTTTACAATGGCTACACCTTC. This codes for CASRSGEGLYNGYTF.